A selection of T cell receptor beta chains follows, all from one sample in a study of Tregs in tolerant kidney transplant recipients. Profiling relied on immunoSEQ multiplex PCR, and the TCRdb table lists in-frame clones only, not all of them. Counted here are about 240,000 clones, around 81% occurring once; the ten biggest clones make up about 0.68%. Input material: CD4+ T cells from blood. These receptors originate from a human donor in good health. CDR3s include the opening cysteine and the closing phenylalanine or tryptophan. D genes are given only for firm matches. A clone size is listed for some rows: how often the clone was seen (once, few, many), or a class if it is expanded.

NA	TRBV19	TRBD1	TRBJ2-6	CASSIEQGGSGANVLTF	TGTGCCAGTAGTATAGAACAGGGGGGCTCTGGGGCCAACGTCCTGACTTTC
NA	TRBV15	TRBD1	TRBJ2-5	CATSRTGYQETQYF	TGTGCCACCAGCAGGACAGGGTACCAAGAGACCCAGTACTTC
NA	TRBV19	TRBD1	TRBJ2-7	CASSIRQGAPYEQYF	TGTGCCAGTAGTATTAGGCAGGGGGCCCCCTACGAGCAGTACTTC
NA	TRBV6-5	NA	TRBJ1-2	CASSYSGGSYGYTF	TGTGCCAGCAGTTACTCGGGGGGTTCCTATGGCTACACCTTC
NA	TRBV29-1	NA	TRBJ2-1	CSVPVTGSYNEQFF	TGCAGCGTACCTGTGACAGGTTCCTACAATGAGCAGTTCTTC
NA	TRBV9	TRBD2	TRBJ2-1	CASSGGLARDNEQFF	TGTGCCAGCAGCGGCGGACTAGCGAGGGACAATGAGCAGTTCTTC
NA	TRBV6-1	TRBD1	TRBJ2-7	CASSLSGTGGHEQYF	TGTGCCAGCAGTTTGAGTGGGACAGGGGGCCACGAGCAGTACTTC
NA	TRBV11-2	NA	TRBJ1-6	CASSLGRRGNSPLHF	TGTGCCAGCAGCTTGGGACGGAGGGGAAATTCACCCCTCCACTTT
NA	TRBV5-1	NA	TRBJ1-1	CASSLNEDTEAFF	TGCGCCAGCAGCTTGAATGAAGACACTGAAGCTTTCTTT
NA	TRBV6-5	NA	TRBJ2-7	CANGSYEQYF	TGTGCTAACGGCTCCTACGAGCAGTACTTC
NA	TRBV4-1	TRBD2	TRBJ2-3	CASRMIAGSRTDTQYF	TGCGCCAGCAGAATGATAGCGGGGAGTCGCACAGATACGCAGTATTTT
NA	TRBV25-1	TRBD1	TRBJ1-5	CASSEGDRAGNQPQHF	TGTGCCAGCAGTGAAGGAGACAGGGCTGGTAATCAGCCCCAGCATTTT
NA	TRBV27	NA	TRBJ1-5	CATGGGGQPQHF	TGTGCCACCGGGGGTGGGGGTCAGCCCCAGCATTTT
NA	TRBV7-7	NA	TRBJ2-5	CASSLVGGDQETQYF	TGTGCTAGCAGCTTAGTGGGCGGGGACCAAGAGACCCAGTACTTC
once	TRBV19	NA	TRBJ1-5	CASTFNSGIPQHF	TGTGCCAGTACATTCAATTCTGGGATACCCCAGCATTTT
NA	TRBV4-1	TRBD1	TRBJ1-5	CASSQAPTGARQPQHF	TGCGCCAGCAGCCAAGCGCCGACAGGGGCCAGGCAGCCCCAGCATTTT
NA	TRBV2	NA	TRBJ2-7	CASRVTGIDEQYF	TGTGCCAGCAGGGTAACAGGGATTGACGAGCAGTACTTC
few	TRBV6-1	TRBD1	TRBJ1-2	CASSEERQGIDGYTF	TGTGCCAGCAGTGAGGAGAGACAGGGAATCGATGGCTACACCTTC
NA	TRBV14	TRBD1	TRBJ1-1	CASSSLDRAGTEAFF	TGTGCCAGCAGTTCCCTCGACAGGGCTGGCACTGAAGCTTTCTTT
NA	TRBV5-1	NA	TRBJ2-7	CASSLGGVSYEQYF	TGCGCCAGCAGCTTGGGAGGTGTCTCCTACGAGCAGTACTTC
NA	TRBV6-6	NA	TRBJ2-3	CASSPPGMFTDTQYF	TGTGCCAGCAGCCCACCCGGGATGTTCACAGATACGCAGTATTTT
NA	TRBV30	NA	TRBJ2-5	CAWSVRQPQETQYF	TGTGCCTGGAGTGTACGACAGCCCCAAGAGACCCAGTACTTC
NA	TRBV12-5	NA	TRBJ1-1	CASGLVGGTEAFF	TGTGCTAGTGGTTTGGTCGGGGGCACTGAAGCTTTCTTT
NA	TRBV6-5	NA	TRBJ1-4	CASSSSGGTNEKLFF	TGTGCCAGCAGTTCGTCGGGAGGAACTAATGAAAAACTGTTTTTT
NA	TRBV4-1	NA	TRBJ2-5	CASSQRGGGGETQYF	TGCGCCAGCAGCCAACGTGGCGGGGGCGGAGAGACCCAGTACTTC
NA	TRBV5-1	NA	TRBJ2-1	CASSWGTTYNEQFF	TGCGCCAGCAGCTGGGGGACGACCTACAATGAGCAGTTCTTC
few	TRBV27	TRBD2	TRBJ2-6	CASSFGLAGVSGANVLTF	TGTGCCAGCAGTTTCGGACTAGCGGGGGTCTCTGGGGCCAACGTCCTGACTTTC
NA	TRBV19	NA	TRBJ2-2	CASTDRRAFTGELFF	TGTGCCAGTACGGACCGGAGGGCCTTCACCGGGGAGCTGTTTTTT
once	TRBV7-9	NA	TRBJ2-6	CASSFFMSSGANVLTF	TGTGCCAGCAGCTTTTTCATGAGCTCTGGGGCCAACGTCCTGACTTTC
NA	TRBV18	NA	TRBJ2-5	CASSPPDRFRETQYF	TGTGCCAGCTCACCGCCAGACAGGTTCCGAGAGACCCAGTACTTC
NA	TRBV7-9	NA	TRBJ1-1	CASSFYRVMNTEAFF	TGTGCCAGCAGCTTTTACAGGGTGATGAACACTGAAGCTTTCTTT
NA	TRBV2	NA	TRBJ2-3	CASKARGGDTQYF	TGTGCCAGCAAAGCGCGAGGAGGTGATACGCAGTATTTT
NA	TRBV2	TRBD1	TRBJ2-7	CASSEGTGGEQYF	TGTGCCAGCAGTGAAGGTACAGGGGGCGAGCAGTACTTC
NA	TRBV7-6	NA	TRBJ2-7	CASSLEGGQGPSYEQYF	TGTGCCAGCAGCTTAGAAGGTGGCCAGGGGCCCTCCTACGAGCAGTACTTC
NA	TRBV6-5	TRBD1	TRBJ1-2	CASTPGDRVSGGYTF	TGTGCCAGCACCCCAGGCGACAGGGTGAGCGGAGGCTACACCTTC